This is a list of T cell receptor beta chains from one sample in a study of T-cell memory formation after mild COVID-19. TCRdb called the 5' RACE reads again in MiXCR, with one record for every CDR3 protein. The sample records about 270,000 distinct CDR3 sequences, under 20% being singletons. Sequenced material: PBMCs or a T cell subset sorted from them (not recorded which). The receptors here all came from a man between 18 and 29 years old who had mild COVID-19 (a few samples of this study predate the infection). Cell type and time point are not known. The CDR3 runs from the conserved cysteine through the conserved F or W. Fields, in order: clone size, J gene, V gene, D gene, CDR3 DNA, CDR3 protein. D genes are given only for firm matches. Some rows mark clone size as missing; the rest say once, few, many or name a class of expanded clone.

size: -
J: TRBJ1-2
V: TRBV7-9
D: TRBD1
DNA: TGTGCCAAAGACAGGGTGGCTGGCTACACCTTC
CDR3: CAKDRVAGYTF

size: few
J: TRBJ2-3
V: TRBV9
D: TRBD2
DNA: TGTGCCAGCAGCTACAGACTAGCGGGGGGGCGTGGCACAGATACGCAGTATTTT
CDR3: CASSYRLAGGRGTDTQYF

size: few
J: TRBJ2-1
V: TRBV28
D: TRBD2
DNA: TGTGCCAGCTCAATGGTAGCGGGGAGTGTCGAGAATGAGCAGTTCTTC
CDR3: CASSMVAGSVENEQFF

size: -
J: TRBJ2-5
V: TRBV6-2/TRBV6-3
D: -
DNA: TGTGCCAGCAGTTTCCGGGACAACCAAGAGACCCAGTACTTC
CDR3: CASSFRDNQETQYF

size: -
J: TRBJ1-2
V: TRBV4-3
D: TRBD1
DNA: TGCGCCAGCAGCCAGGTTACGACAGGGTGGACGGGTGGCTACACCTTC
CDR3: CASSQVTTGWTGGYTF

size: few
J: TRBJ2-7
V: TRBV5-1
D: -
DNA: TGCGCCAGCACCCCCTACCCAGGGGAGGGAACCTACGAGCAGTACTTC
CDR3: CASTPYPGEGTYEQYF

size: -
J: TRBJ2-4
V: TRBV7-2
D: -
DNA: TGTGCCAGCAGCGAAGTCCCAGGTGGGGAAAACATTCAGTACTTC
CDR3: CASSEVPGGENIQYF

size: -
J: TRBJ1-2
V: TRBV9
D: -
DNA: TGTGCCAGCAGCCGTTCCCTGGAGGGATTAACAGGAGGCTACACCTTC
CDR3: CASSRSLEGLTGGYTF

size: few
J: TRBJ2-3
V: TRBV12-3/TRBV12-4
D: TRBD2
DNA: TGTGCCAGCAGTCCACCGGGACTAGCGGGGGGTAGCACAGATACGCAGTATTTT
CDR3: CASSPPGLAGGSTDTQYF

size: -
J: TRBJ2-2
V: TRBV19
D: -
DNA: TGTGCCAGTAGTATAAATCGCCAGGGCGCCGGGGAGCTGTTTTTT
CDR3: CASSINRQGAGELFF

size: many
J: TRBJ2-2
V: TRBV5-1
D: -
DNA: TGCGCCAGCAGCTTGGTGGGCGGCCTGAACACCGGGGAGCTGTTTTTT
CDR3: CASSLVGGLNTGELFF

size: -
J: TRBJ2-1
V: TRBV9
D: -
DNA: TGTGCCAGCAGCGTACTAGGGAATAATGAACAGTTCTTC
CDR3: CASSVLGNNEQFF

size: -
J: TRBJ1-1
V: TRBV12-5
D: -
DNA: TGTGCTAGTGGTTTGTCGACGGGATACGGACTGATGGGCACTGAAGCTTTCTTT
CDR3: CASGLSTGYGLMGTEAFF

size: few
J: TRBJ2-7
V: TRBV6-5
D: -
DNA: TGTGCCGCTGGTTACGAGCAGTACTTC
CDR3: CAAGYEQYF

size: -
J: TRBJ1-2
V: TRBV20-1
D: TRBD1
DNA: TGCAGTGCTAGACCGAGGGACAGGGAGAGGGGTAACTATGGCTACACCTTC
CDR3: CSARPRDRERGNYGYTF

size: many
J: TRBJ2-3
V: TRBV7-2
D: -
DNA: TGTGCCAGCAGCTTCCAGGGGTATCGAACAGATACGCAGTATTTT
CDR3: CASSFQGYRTDTQYF

size: few
J: TRBJ2-7
V: TRBV7-2
D: -
DNA: TGTGCCAGCAGCTTATTACGGGGGCCGGAGCAGTACTTC
CDR3: CASSLLRGPEQYF

size: -
J: TRBJ1-3
V: TRBV29-1
D: -
DNA: TGCAGCGTTGAAGATTCTGGAAACACCATATATTTT
CDR3: CSVEDSGNTIYF

size: few
J: TRBJ2-7
V: TRBV4-2
D: TRBD1
DNA: TGTGCCAGCAGCCAACGTTCTCAGGGGGCGGGTGAGCAGTACTTC
CDR3: CASSQRSQGAGEQYF

size: -
J: TRBJ1-2
V: TRBV7-9
D: TRBD1
DNA: TGTGCCAGCAGCGCCGACAGGGGGAGGTTTCGCTACACCTTC
CDR3: CASSADRGRFRYTF

size: many
J: TRBJ2-4
V: TRBV7-2
D: -
DNA: TGTGCCAGCAGCTCAGCGAAGTCGGGCATTCAGTACTTC
CDR3: CASSSAKSGIQYF

size: many
J: TRBJ2-1
V: TRBV2
D: -
DNA: TGTGCCAGCAGTGAATACCGACAGTTAAACAATGAGCAGTTCTTC
CDR3: CASSEYRQLNNEQFF

size: once
J: TRBJ2-5
V: TRBV4-1
D: TRBD1
DNA: TGCGCCAGCAGCCAGGGAGATAGGACAGGATCGGAGACCCAGTACTTC
CDR3: CASSQGDRTGSETQYF

size: -
J: TRBJ2-3
V: TRBV29-1
D: TRBD1
DNA: TGCAGCGTTGAAGATTCGACAGGGATCGTAACAGATACGCAGTATTTT
CDR3: CSVEDSTGIVTDTQYF

size: -
J: TRBJ1-2
V: TRBV6-1
D: -
DNA: TGTGCCAGCAGTGAAGCAGTGTACTATGGCTACACCTTC
CDR3: CASSEAVYYGYTF

size: few
J: TRBJ2-1
V: TRBV7-2
D: -
DNA: TGTGCCAGCAGCTTAATCCAGGGGACCTACAATGAGCAGTTCTTC
CDR3: CASSLIQGTYNEQFF

size: -
J: TRBJ1-1
V: TRBV6-5
D: -
DNA: TGTGCCAGCAGCCCTCACCCTAACACTGAAGCTTTCTTT
CDR3: CASSPHPNTEAFF

size: -
J: TRBJ2-7
V: TRBV2
D: -
DNA: TGTGCCAGCAGTGAAAGCCAGGGAGGAAGCCAGCAGTACTTC
CDR3: CASSESQGGSQQYF

size: few
J: TRBJ2-1
V: TRBV7-7
D: TRBD2
DNA: TGTGCTAGCAGCTTAACCCCTTCTAGCGGGGGCCATGTGGATGAGCAGTTCTTC
CDR3: CASSLTPSSGGHVDEQFF

size: -
J: TRBJ1-1
V: TRBV7-9
D: TRBD1
DNA: TGTGCCGGTAGGGAACAGGGGACCCAAGCTTTCTTT
CDR3: CAGREQGTQAFF

size: -
J: TRBJ2-3
V: TRBV3-1
D: -
DNA: TGTGCCAGCAGCTACGGGGATAGCACAGATACGCAGTATTTT
CDR3: CASSYGDSTDTQYF

size: -
J: TRBJ2-1
V: TRBV6-5
D: TRBD1
DNA: TGTGCCAGCAGTTATAACTATGAGGACAGGGGTGGGGCTGAGCAGTTCTTC
CDR3: CASSYNYEDRGGAEQFF

size: few
J: TRBJ2-7
V: TRBV11-3
D: -
DNA: TGTGCCAGCAGCTCGGACTACGGCGAGCAGTACTTC
CDR3: CASSSDYGEQYF

size: few
J: TRBJ1-2
V: TRBV25-1
D: -
DNA: TGTGCCAGCACTCCCAGGGAGAACTATGGCTACACCTTC
CDR3: CASTPRENYGYTF

size: few
J: TRBJ2-2
V: TRBV10-3
D: -
DNA: TGTGCCATCAGTGATTTAGGGGACACCCTTCCCGGGCGCACCGGGGAGCTGTTTTTT
CDR3: CAISDLGDTLPGRTGELFF

size: few
J: TRBJ2-6
V: TRBV9
D: -
DNA: TGTGCCAGCAGCGTAGGCAGGGGTAGGGCCAACGTCCTGACTTTC
CDR3: CASSVGRGRANVLTF

size: few
J: TRBJ1-2
V: TRBV20-1
D: -
DNA: TGCAGTGCCCCCAAAAGCAAGAACACCTATGGCTACACCTTC
CDR3: CSAPKSKNTYGYTF

size: few
J: TRBJ2-2
V: TRBV7-6
D: -
DNA: TGTGCCAGCAGCCTCAATTGGGGGGACACCGGGGAGCTGTTTTTT
CDR3: CASSLNWGDTGELFF

size: -
J: TRBJ2-5
V: TRBV7-2
D: -
DNA: TGTGCCAGCAGCTTTAGTCCGGGGGAGACCCAGTACTTC
CDR3: CASSFSPGETQYF

size: -
J: TRBJ2-1
V: TRBV4-3
D: TRBD1
DNA: TGCGCCAGCAGCCAAGACGCACCGGGACAGGGATGGAATGAGCAGTTCTTC
CDR3: CASSQDAPGQGWNEQFF

size: -
J: TRBJ1-3
V: TRBV4-3
D: TRBD1
DNA: TGCGCCAGCAGCCAAGGGTGGACAGGGCGGACCTTCTCTGGAAACACCATATATTTT
CDR3: CASSQGWTGRTFSGNTIYF

size: -
J: TRBJ2-7
V: TRBV5-5
D: TRBD1
DNA: TGTGCCAGCAGCCGGACAGGGAAGGACGAGCAGTACTTC
CDR3: CASSRTGKDEQYF

size: many
J: TRBJ2-6
V: TRBV3-1
D: -
DNA: TGTGCCAGCAGCCAAGCTGGGGCCAACGTCCTGACTTTC
CDR3: CASSQAGANVLTF

size: -
J: TRBJ2-3
V: TRBV7-2
D: -
DNA: TGTGCCAGCAGCTTAAGAGAACGCCCGCATCCAGATACGCAGTATTTT
CDR3: CASSLRERPHPDTQYF

size: many
J: TRBJ2-3
V: TRBV28
D: TRBD1
DNA: TGTGCCAGCAGTTTAAGGACAGGATTCACAGATACGCAGTATTTT
CDR3: CASSLRTGFTDTQYF

size: -
J: TRBJ1-1
V: TRBV19
D: -
DNA: TGTGCCAGTAGTATGGGGACCGGGAACACTGAAGCTTTCTTT
CDR3: CASSMGTGNTEAFF

size: few
J: TRBJ1-6
V: TRBV5-1
D: TRBD1
DNA: TGCGCCAGCAGCCCGGACAGGGTGTCTTCACCCCTCCACTTT
CDR3: CASSPDRVSSPLHF

size: few
J: TRBJ2-1
V: TRBV4-1
D: TRBD2
DNA: TGCGCCAGCAGCCAAAGACTCGGGACTAGCGGGGGATTAGCTGAGCAGTTCTTC
CDR3: CASSQRLGTSGGLAEQFF

size: -
J: TRBJ2-3
V: TRBV12-5
D: TRBD2
DNA: TGTGCTAGTGCCCGCGGACTAGCGGGGGGGCAAGGTGATACGCAGTATTTT
CDR3: CASARGLAGGQGDTQYF

size: few
J: TRBJ2-7
V: TRBV20-1
D: TRBD1
DNA: TGCAGTGCTAGACTCCGGGACAGGGGTCACGAGCAGTACTTC
CDR3: CSARLRDRGHEQYF

size: few
J: TRBJ1-6
V: TRBV6-5
D: -
DNA: TGTGCCAGCAGGGGGGACGGGGCTTCACCCCTCCACTTT
CDR3: CASRGDGASPLHF

size: -
J: TRBJ2-2
V: TRBV7-3
D: TRBD2
DNA: TGTGACAGCAGCAACGGACTAGCGGGGGGAAACACCGGGGAGCTGTTTTTT
CDR3: CDSSNGLAGGNTGELFF

size: -
J: TRBJ2-5
V: TRBV5-1
D: -
DNA: TGCGCCAGCAGCTTGGGAGTACCGGCGGAGACCCAGTACTTC
CDR3: CASSLGVPAETQYF